The 16 T cell receptor beta chains below all came from one sample that was sequenced in a study of blood T cell repertoires in COVID-19. Method: immunoSEQ multiplex PCR; TCRdb's copy keeps in-frame clones and lacks some. The repertoire has 95,000 to 100,000 clones, approximately 81% of them found once; the top ten carry approximately 1.8%. The sequenced sample was peripheral blood. Receptors originate from a woman between 70 and 85 years old with active or convalescent COVID-19.

V usage is TRBV5-6 and J usage is TRBJ2-7; no reliable D call. CDR1 SGHDT and CDR2 YYEEEE come from the germline V gene. The V gene lost 4 bases and the J gene lost 5 bases, with 16 bases spanning the gap. This CDR3 has 14 amino acids. The CDR3 region is CASSEPRSIHEQYF. As DNA, the CDR3 is TGTGCCAGCAGCGAGCCGAGATCTATCCACGAGCAGTACTTC. The variable domain in full, with the rest retrieved from reference TRBV5-6 and TRBJ2-7, is DAGVTQSPTHLIKTRGQQVTLRCSPKSGHDTVSWYQQALGQGPQFIFQYYEEEERQRGNFPDRFSGHQFPNYSSELNVNALLLGDSALYLCASSEPRSIHEQYFGPGTRLTVT.

This chain links TRBV2 with TRBJ2-5; TRBD1 matches at 7 bases. After removal of 0 bases from V and 1 base from J, the junction contained 2 bases not matched to a gene. This CDR3 comprises 15 residues. Germline V gene sequence: CDR1 SNHLY, CDR2 FYNNEI. The CDR3 nucleotides are TGTGCCAGCAGTGAAGCCACAGGGGCCCAAGAGACCCAGTACTTC. Translation: CASSEATGAQETQYF.

This chain links TRBV5-1 with TRBJ1-1; D is undetermined. CDR3 length: 13 residues. CDR1 is SGHRS, CDR2 YFSETQ, per germline. V was pared by 3 bases and J by 1 base, with 7 bases between. The CDR3 sequence: CASSSTPNTEAFF. The CDR3 bases are TGCGCCAGCAGCTCGACTCCGAACACTGAAGCTTTCTTT.

The rearrangement joins TRBV15 to TRBJ1-4, with D hard to call. The CDR3 runs 15 residues. Trimming left V 0 bases short and J 1 base short, with 6 bases between. CDR1 is LNHNV, CDR2 YYDKDF, per germline (reference sequence). The CDR3 reads CATSRDGRTNEKLFF. As DNA, the CDR3 is TGTGCCACCAGCAGAGATGGGAGAACTAATGAAAAACTGTTTTTT.

The J gene is TRBJ2-5, the V gene TRBV18; the D gene is possibly TRBD2 (5 bases). Between the trimmed V and J ends, which lost 6 bases and 2 bases, there was a span of 10 bases. CDR1 is KGHSH, CDR2 LQKENI, per germline. The CDR3 covers 13 residues. DNA of the CDR3: TGTGCCAGCTCGAGGGAGCGGCAAGAGACCCAGTACTTC. Translating it yields CASSRERQETQYF.

The J gene is TRBJ2-2, the V gene TRBV3-1 (or the pseudogene TRBV3-2); 10 bases fit TRBD2. The V gene's germline CDR1 is LGHDT and CDR2 YNNKEL (reference sequence). Unmatched junction bases numbered 11, after V lost 7 bases and J lost 6 bases. This CDR3 has 16 amino acids. The CDR3 nucleotides read TGTGCCAGCAACCCATGGGCTAGCGGGGGCGCCGGGGAGCTGTTTTTT. Protein: CASNPWASGGAGELFF.

CDR3 DNA sequence: TGTGCCAGCAGCCAGGCGACTAGCGGGAGGGTTGAGACCCAGTACTTC. Protein product: CASSQATSGRVETQYF. The chain joins TRBV3-1 (or the pseudogene TRBV3-2) to TRBJ2-5; 14 positions agree with TRBD2. The J segment lost 5 bases and the V segment lost 3 bases, leaving 5 bases of the junction unmatched. This CDR3 contains 16 residues. Germline CDR1 is LGHDT and CDR2 is YNNKEL (reference sequence).

The chain combines TRBV18 with TRBJ1-4; TRBD1 might be the D (5 bases). Trimming stripped 5 bases from V and 7 bases from J, with 11 bases between. Per germline, CDR1 KGHSH and CDR2 LQKENI. This CDR3 is 13 amino acids long. Here the CDR3 reads CASSTQGGEKLFF. CDR3 nucleotide sequence: TGTGCCAGCTCAACGCAGGGCGGTGAAAAACTGTTTTTT.

J is TRBJ1-2 and V is TRBV28; D may be TRBD1 (5 bases). CDR3 size: 13 residues. Looked up from germline, CDR1 is MDHEN and CDR2 is SYDVKM. Trimming cost V 5 bases and J 4 bases, with 11 bases left between them. DNA for the CDR3: TGTGCCAGCAGTGCCCAGGGATTCTATGGCTACACCTTC. Its translation is CASSAQGFYGYTF.

The chain links TRBV18 to TRBJ2-3, with 11 bases lining up with TRBD2. Germline trimming cut 3 bases from V and 2 bases from J; bases unmatched to any gene: 4. The germline V gene has CDR1 KGHSH and CDR2 LQKENI. The CDR3 sequence is 16 residues long. The CDR3: CASSPRLAGLTDTQYF. CDR3 sequence (DNA): TGTGCCAGCTCACCTCGACTAGCGGGGCTCACAGATACGCAGTATTTT. The full variable domain, with the rest looked up from reference TRBV18 and TRBJ2-3, is NAGVMQNPRHLVRRRGQEARLRCSPMKGHSHVYWYRQLPEEGLKFMVYLQKENIIDESGMPKERFSAEFPKEGPSILRIQQVVRGDSAAYFCASSPRLAGLTDTQYFGPGTRLTVL.

V and J are TRBV7-9 and TRBJ2-6; TRBD1 agrees at 7 bases. The CDR3 is made up of 15 amino acids. CDR1 is SEHNR and CDR2 is FQNEAQ in the germline V gene (reference sequence). V was pared by 11 bases and J by 2 bases, with 9 bases of the junction left unmatched. The CDR3 coding sequence is TGTGCCGGGTCAGGGGGAGTTGCTGGGGCCAACGTCCTGACTTTC. This encodes CAGSGGVAGANVLTF.

The chain employs TRBV11-2 and TRBJ2-5, with TRBD2 matching over 8 bases. V shed 8 bases and J 5 bases; nucleotides not matched to a gene: 25. Germline-derived CDR1 and CDR2 are SGHAT and FQNNGV. This CDR3 contains 19 residues. The CDR3 DNA reads as TGTGCCAGCGGCAGCCGAGCCCCCGGAGTAGCGGGAAGCATGGAGACCCAGTACTTC. Protein product: CASGSRAPGVAGSMETQYF.

J is TRBJ2-5 and V is TRBV19, with 10 bases identical to TRBD2. CDR1 is LNHDA and CDR2 is SQIVND in the germline V gene (reference sequence). There are 15 residues in the CDR3. J lost 1 base, V lost 9 bases, and 8 bases had no gene match. CDR3 bases: TGTGCCAGCAGCACTCTAGCGGGGGCCCAAGAGACCCAGTACTTC. Encoded protein: CASSTLAGAQETQYF.

This clone has just a few counts. The chain combines TRBV5-1 with TRBJ2-3; no clear D gene. Germline-derived CDR1 and CDR2 are SGHRS and YFSETQ. There are 14 residues in the CDR3. V gave up 2 bases and J gave up 1 base, with 8 bases separating them. CDR3 nucleotides: TGCGCCAGCAGCTTTTCCTCCCGCACAGATACGCAGTATTTT. It codes for CASSFSSRTDTQYF.

The V call is TRBV5-4, the J call TRBJ2-3; D not resolved. CDR1 is SGHNT and CDR2 is YYREEE in the germline V gene (reference sequence). The CDR3 is 12 residues long. V was pared by 3 bases and J by 0 bases, with 2 bases between. CDR3: CASSSSTDTQYF. For the CDR3, the DNA is TGTGCCAGCAGCTCTAGCACAGATACGCAGTATTTT.

The chain employs TRBV24-1 and TRBJ2-1, with TRBD2 matching 7 bases. CDR3 length: 16 amino acids. The germline CDR1 and CDR2 sequences are KGHDR and SFDVKD. The V gene end was trimmed by 3 bases and the J gene end by 8 bases; junction bases not matched to a gene: 12. The chain's CDR3 is CATSDASGSLRHEQFF. In DNA form, the CDR3 reads TGTGCCACCAGTGATGCTAGCGGATCACTACGTCATGAGCAGTTCTTC.